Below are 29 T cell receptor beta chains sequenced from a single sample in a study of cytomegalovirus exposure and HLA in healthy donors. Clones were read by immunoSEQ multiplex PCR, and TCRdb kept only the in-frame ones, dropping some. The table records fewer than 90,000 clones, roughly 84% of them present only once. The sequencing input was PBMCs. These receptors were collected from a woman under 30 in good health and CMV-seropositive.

DNA of the CDR3: TGTGCCAGCACCCTTTTTCCTCAAGAGACCCAGTACTTC. Translated, it gives CASTLFPQETQYF. The rearrangement joins TRBV11-2 to TRBJ2-5; D is uncertain. The CDR3 contains 13 residues. V was trimmed by 7 bases and J by 2 bases, leaving 11 bases between them. In germline, CDR1 is SGHAT, CDR2 FQNNGV. Looking up the rest from reference TRBV11-2 and TRBJ2-5 gives the full variable domain: EAGVAQSPRYKIIEKRQSVAFWCNPISGHATLYWYQQILGQGPKLLIQFQNNGVVDDSQLPKDRFSAERLKGVDSTLKIQPAKLEDSAVYLCASTLFPQETQYFGPGTRLLVL.

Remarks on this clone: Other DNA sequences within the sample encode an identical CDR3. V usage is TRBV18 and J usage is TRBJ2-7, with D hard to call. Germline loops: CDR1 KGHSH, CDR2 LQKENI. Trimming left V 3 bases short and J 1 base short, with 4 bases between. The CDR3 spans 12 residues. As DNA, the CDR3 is TGTGCCAGCTCACCTTCGTCCTACGAGCAGTACTTC. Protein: CASSPSSYEQYF. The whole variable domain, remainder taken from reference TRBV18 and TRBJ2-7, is NAGVMQNPRHLVRRRGQEARLRCSPMKGHSHVYWYRQLPEEGLKFMVYLQKENIIDESGMPKERFSAEFPKEGPSILRIQQVVRGDSAAYFCASSPSSYEQYFGPGTRLTVT.

The CDR3 sequence: CASSYGRAWSYTF. CDR3 in DNA: TGTGCCAGCAGTTACGGGAGGGCTTGGTCCTACACCTTC. The chain combines TRBV6-5 with TRBJ1-2; no clear D. CDR1 is MNHEY, CDR2 SVGAGI, per germline. V lost 2 bases and J lost 10, with 14 bases in between. The CDR3 extends over 13 amino acids.

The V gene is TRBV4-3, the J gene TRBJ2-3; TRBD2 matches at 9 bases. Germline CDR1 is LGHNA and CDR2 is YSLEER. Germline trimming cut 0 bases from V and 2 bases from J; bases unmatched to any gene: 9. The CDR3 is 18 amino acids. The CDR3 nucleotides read TGCGCCAGCAGCCAAGAGGGTAGCCTAGCGGGGAACACAGATACGCAGTATTTT. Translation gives CASSQEGSLAGNTDTQYF.

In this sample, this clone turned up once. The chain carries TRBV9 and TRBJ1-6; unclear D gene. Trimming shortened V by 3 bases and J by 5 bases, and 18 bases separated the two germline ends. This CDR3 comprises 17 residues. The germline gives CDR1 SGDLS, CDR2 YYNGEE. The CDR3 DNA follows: TGTGCCAGCAGCGGAGATATCCGACGGAGCGATAATTCACCCCTCCACTTT. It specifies CASSGDIRRSDNSPLHF.

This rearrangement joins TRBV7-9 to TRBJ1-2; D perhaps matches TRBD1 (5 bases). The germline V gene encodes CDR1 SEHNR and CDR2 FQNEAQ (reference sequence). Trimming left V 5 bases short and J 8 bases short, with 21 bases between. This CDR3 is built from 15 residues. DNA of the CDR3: TGTGCCAGCAGCGGCGACCTACAGGAGTCTGGGGGCTACACCTTC. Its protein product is CASSGDLQESGGYTF.

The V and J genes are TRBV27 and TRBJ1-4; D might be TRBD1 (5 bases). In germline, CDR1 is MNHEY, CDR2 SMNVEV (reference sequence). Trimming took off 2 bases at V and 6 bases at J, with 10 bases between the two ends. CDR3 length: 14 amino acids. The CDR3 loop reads CASSLQGSDEKLFF. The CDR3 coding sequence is TGTGCCAGCAGTTTACAGGGATCGGATGAAAAACTGTTTTTT.

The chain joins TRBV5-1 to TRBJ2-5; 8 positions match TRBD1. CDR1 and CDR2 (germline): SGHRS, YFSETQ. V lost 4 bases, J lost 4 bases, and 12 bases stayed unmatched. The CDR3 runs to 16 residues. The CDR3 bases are TGCGCCAGCAGCCCCGGACAGGGAGGAGGAAGAGAGACCCAGTACTTC. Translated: CASSPGQGGGRETQYF.

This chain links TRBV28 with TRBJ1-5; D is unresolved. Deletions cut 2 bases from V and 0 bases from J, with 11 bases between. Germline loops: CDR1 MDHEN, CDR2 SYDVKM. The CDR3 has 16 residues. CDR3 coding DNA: TGTGCCAGCAGTTTACCCTCAGGTTATAGCAATCAGCCCCAGCATTTT. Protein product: CASSLPSGYSNQPQHF.

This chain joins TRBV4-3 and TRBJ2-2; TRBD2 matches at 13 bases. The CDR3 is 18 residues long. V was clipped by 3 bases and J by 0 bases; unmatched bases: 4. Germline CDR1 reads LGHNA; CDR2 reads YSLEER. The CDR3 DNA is TGCGCCAGCAGCCACGGACTAGCGGGGGACCCGAACACCGGGGAGCTGTTTTTT. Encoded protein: CASSHGLAGDPNTGELFF.

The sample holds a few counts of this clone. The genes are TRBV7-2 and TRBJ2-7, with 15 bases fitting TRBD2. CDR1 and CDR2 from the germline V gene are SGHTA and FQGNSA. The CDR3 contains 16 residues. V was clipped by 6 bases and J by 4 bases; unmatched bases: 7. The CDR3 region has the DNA TGTGCCAGCAGGCGGACTAGCGGGGGGGCGGCGTACGAGCAGTACTTC. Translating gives CASRRTSGGAAYEQYF.

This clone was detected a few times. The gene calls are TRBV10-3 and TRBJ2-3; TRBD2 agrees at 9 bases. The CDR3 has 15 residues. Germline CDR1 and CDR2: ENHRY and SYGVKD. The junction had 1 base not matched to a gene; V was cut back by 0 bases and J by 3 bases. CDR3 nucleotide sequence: TGTGCCATCAGTGAGTCGCGGGGGGGTACAGATACGCAGTATTTT. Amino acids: CAISESRGGTDTQYF.

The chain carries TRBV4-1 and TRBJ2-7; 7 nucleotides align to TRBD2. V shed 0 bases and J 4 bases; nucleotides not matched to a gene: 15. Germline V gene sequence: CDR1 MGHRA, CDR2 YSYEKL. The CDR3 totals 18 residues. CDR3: CASSQEEGGVPSVYEQYF. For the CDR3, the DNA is TGCGCCAGCAGCCAAGAAGAGGGAGGGGTCCCGTCGGTGTACGAGCAGTACTTC.

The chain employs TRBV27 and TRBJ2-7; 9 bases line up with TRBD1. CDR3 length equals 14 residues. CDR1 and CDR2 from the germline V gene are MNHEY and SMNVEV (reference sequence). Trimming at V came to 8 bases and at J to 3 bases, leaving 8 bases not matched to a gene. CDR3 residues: CASRSPGQGYEQYF. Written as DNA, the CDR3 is TGTGCCAGCCGCTCCCCGGGACAGGGCTACGAGCAGTACTTC.

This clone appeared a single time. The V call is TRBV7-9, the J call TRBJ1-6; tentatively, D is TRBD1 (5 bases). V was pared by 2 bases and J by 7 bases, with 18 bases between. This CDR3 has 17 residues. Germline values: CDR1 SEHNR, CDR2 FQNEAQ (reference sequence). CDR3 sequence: CASSLRGAGLGNSPLHF. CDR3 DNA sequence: TGTGCCAGCAGCTTAAGGGGTGCGGGACTGGGAAATTCACCCCTCCACTTT.

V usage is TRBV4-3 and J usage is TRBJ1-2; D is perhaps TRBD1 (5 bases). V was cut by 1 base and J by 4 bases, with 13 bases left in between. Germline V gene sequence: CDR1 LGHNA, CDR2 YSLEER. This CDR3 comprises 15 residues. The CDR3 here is CASSQVEWGSYGYTF. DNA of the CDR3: TGCGCCAGCAGCCAAGTTGAGTGGGGCTCCTATGGCTACACCTTC.

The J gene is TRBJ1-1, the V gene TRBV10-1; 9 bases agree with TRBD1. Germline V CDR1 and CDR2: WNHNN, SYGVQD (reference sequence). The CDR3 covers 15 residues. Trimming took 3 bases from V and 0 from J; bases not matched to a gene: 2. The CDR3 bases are TGCGCCAGCAGTGACGGACAGGGGTTGAACACTGAAGCTTTCTTT. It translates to CASSDGQGLNTEAFF.

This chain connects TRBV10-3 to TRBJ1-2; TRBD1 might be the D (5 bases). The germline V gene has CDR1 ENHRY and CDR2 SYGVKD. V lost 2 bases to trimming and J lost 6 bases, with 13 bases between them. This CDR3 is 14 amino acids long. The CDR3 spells CAISEGQARDGYTF. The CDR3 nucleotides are TGTGCCATCAGTGAGGGCCAGGCCAGGGATGGCTACACCTTC.

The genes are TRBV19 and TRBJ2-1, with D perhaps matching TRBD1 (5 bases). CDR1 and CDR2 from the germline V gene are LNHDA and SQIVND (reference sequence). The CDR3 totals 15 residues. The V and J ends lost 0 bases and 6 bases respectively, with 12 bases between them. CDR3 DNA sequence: TGTGCCAGTAGTATAGAAGCAGGGTACGGCAATGAGCAGTTCTTC. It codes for CASSIEAGYGNEQFF.

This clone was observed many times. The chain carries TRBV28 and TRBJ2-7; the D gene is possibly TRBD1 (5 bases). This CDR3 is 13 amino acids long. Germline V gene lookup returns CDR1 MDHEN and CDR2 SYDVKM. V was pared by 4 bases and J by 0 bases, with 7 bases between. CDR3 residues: CASSYQGSYEQYF. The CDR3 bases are TGTGCCAGCAGTTATCAGGGCTCCTACGAGCAGTACTTC.

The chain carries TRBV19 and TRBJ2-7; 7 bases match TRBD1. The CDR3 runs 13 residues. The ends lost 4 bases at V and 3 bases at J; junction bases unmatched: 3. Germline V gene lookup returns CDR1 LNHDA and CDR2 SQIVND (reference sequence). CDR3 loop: CASSTGQNYEQYF. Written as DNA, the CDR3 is TGTGCCAGTAGTACGGGACAGAACTACGAGCAGTACTTC.

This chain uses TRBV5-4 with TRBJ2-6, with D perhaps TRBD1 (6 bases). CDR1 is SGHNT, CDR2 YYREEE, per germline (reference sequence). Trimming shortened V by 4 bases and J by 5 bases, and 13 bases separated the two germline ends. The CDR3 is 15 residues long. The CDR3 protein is CASSTPGVRANVLTF. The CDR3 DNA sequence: TGTGCCAGCAGCACCCCAGGGGTGAGGGCCAACGTCCTGACTTTC.

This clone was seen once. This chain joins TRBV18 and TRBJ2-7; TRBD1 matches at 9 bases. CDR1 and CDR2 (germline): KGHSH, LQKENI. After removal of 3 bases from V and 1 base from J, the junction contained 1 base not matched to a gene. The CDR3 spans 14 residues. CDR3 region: CASSPGQGSYEQYF. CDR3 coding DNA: TGTGCCAGCTCACCGGGACAGGGATCCTACGAGCAGTACTTC.

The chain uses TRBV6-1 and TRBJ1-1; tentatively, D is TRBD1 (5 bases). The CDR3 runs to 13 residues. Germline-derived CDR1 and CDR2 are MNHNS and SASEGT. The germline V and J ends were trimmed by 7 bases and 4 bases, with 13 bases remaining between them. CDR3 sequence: CASNPGGPTEAFF. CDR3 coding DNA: TGTGCCAGCAACCCCGGGGGTCCCACTGAAGCTTTCTTT.

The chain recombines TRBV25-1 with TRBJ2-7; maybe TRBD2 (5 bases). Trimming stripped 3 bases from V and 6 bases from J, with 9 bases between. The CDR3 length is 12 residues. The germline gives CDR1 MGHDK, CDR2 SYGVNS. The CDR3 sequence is CASSEGSGEQYF. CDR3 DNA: TGTGCCAGCAGTGAGGGAAGCGGCGAGCAGTACTTC.

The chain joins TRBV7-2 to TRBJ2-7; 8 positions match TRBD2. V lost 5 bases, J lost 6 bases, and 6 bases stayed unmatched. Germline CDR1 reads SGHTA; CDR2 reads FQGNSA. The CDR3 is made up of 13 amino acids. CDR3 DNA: TGTGCCAGCAGCCCATCCGGGACTAGCGAGCAGTACTTC. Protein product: CASSPSGTSEQYF.

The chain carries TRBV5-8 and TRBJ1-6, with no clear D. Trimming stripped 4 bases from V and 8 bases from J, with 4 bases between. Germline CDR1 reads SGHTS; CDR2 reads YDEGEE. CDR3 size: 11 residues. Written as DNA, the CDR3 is TGTGCCAGCAGCGCGGATTCACCCCTCCACTTT. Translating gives CASSADSPLHF.

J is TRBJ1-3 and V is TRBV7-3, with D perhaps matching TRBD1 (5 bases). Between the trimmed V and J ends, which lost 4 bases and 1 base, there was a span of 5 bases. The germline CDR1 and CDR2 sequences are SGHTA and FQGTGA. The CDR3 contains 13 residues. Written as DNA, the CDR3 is TGTGCCAGCAGCTCAGGGTCTGGAAACACCATATATTTT. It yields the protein CASSSGSGNTIYF.

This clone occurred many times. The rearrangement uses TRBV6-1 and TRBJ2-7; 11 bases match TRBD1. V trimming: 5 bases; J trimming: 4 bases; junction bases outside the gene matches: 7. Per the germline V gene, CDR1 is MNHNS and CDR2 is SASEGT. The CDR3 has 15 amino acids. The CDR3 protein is CASSSPGQGVYEQYF. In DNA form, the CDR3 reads TGTGCCAGCAGTTCTCCGGGACAGGGGGTTTACGAGCAGTACTTC.